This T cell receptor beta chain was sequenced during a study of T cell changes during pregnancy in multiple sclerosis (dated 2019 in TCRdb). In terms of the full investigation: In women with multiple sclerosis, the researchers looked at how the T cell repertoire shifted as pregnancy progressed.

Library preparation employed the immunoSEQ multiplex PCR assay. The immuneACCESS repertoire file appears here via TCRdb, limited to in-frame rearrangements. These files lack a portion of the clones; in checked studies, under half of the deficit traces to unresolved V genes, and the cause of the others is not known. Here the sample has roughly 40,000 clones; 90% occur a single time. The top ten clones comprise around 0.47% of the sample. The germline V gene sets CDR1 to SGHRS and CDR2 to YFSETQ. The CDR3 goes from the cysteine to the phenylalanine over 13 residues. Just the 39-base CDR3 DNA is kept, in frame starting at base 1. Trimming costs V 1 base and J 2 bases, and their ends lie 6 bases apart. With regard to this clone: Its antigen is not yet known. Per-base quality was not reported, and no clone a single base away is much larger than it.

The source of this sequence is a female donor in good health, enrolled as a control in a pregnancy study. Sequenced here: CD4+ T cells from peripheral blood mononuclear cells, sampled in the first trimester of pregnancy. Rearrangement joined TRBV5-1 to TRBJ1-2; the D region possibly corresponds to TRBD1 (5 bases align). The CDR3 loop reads CASSLPGNYGYTF. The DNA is TGCGCCAGCAGCTTGCCAGGGAACTATGGCTACACCTTC.